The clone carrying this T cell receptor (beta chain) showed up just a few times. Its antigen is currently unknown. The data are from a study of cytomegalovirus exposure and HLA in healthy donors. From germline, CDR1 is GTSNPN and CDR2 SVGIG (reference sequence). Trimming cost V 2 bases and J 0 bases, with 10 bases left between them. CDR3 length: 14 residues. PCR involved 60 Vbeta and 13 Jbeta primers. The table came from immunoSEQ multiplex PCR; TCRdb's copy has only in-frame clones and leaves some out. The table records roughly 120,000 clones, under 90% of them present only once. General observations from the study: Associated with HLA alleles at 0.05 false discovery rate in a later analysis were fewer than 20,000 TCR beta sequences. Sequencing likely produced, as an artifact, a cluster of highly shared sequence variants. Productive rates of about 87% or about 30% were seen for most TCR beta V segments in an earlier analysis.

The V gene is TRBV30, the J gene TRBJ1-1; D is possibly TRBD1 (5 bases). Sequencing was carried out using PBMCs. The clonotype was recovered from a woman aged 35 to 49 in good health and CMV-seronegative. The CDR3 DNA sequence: TGTGCCTGGAGTTCGGGGGTCATGAACACTGAAGCTTTCTTT. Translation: CAWSSGVMNTEAFF.